This TCR beta chain was identified in a study of cytomegalovirus exposure and HLA in healthy donors. Points from the study as a whole: A further, later analysis showed that HLA-associated TCR beta chains (compared with equally common others) were more clonally expanded.

The primer mix had 60 Vbeta and 13 Jbeta primers. Data came from immunoSEQ multiplex PCR; TCRdb stores just in-frame clones and leaves some out. Here the sample spans roughly 71,000 clones, around 80% being singletons. Germline CDR1 and CDR2: LNHDA and SQIVND (reference sequence). The CDR3 sequence is 14 residues long. V was cut by 3 bases and J by 10 bases, with 18 bases left in between. Turning to this clone: The antigen remains undetermined.

This receptor was taken from a girl aged 5 to 17 in good health and CMV-seropositive. The chain uses TRBV19 and TRBJ1-1, with D unresolved. Sample: PBMCs. CDR3 nucleotide sequence: TGTGCCAGTAGTATCTCAGCGGAGCGTCTCGGAGCTTTCTTT. Translation gives CASSISAERLGAFF.